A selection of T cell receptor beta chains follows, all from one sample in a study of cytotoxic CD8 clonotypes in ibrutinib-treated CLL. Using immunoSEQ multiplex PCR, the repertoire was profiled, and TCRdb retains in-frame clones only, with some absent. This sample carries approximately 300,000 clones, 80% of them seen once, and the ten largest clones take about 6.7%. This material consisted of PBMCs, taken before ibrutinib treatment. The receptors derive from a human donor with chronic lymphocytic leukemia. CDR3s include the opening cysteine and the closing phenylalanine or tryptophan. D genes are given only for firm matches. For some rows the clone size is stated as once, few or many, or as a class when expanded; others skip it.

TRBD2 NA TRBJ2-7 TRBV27 TGTGCCAGCAAGCTAACTGGACTAGCGGCTAGCTCCTACGAGCAGTACTTC CASKLTGLAASSYEQYF
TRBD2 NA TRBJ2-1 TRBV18 TGTGCCAGCTCACCACGTTCTAGCGGGACCTCCGAGCAGTTCTTC CASSPRSSGTSEQFF
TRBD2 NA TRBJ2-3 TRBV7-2 TGTGCCAGCAGCTTAGGTAGCGGGAGGACAGATACGCAGTATTTT CASSLGSGRTDTQYF
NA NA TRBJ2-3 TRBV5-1 TGCGCCAGCAGCTTTATACCAGATACGCAGTATTTT CASSFIPDTQYF
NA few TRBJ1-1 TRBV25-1 TGTGCCAGCAGTGAATCAGGGCAGGGAGGTACTGAAGCTTTCTTT CASSESGQGGTEAFF
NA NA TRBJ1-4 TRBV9 TGTGCCAGCAGCCCCCGCGGGGCCACAACTAATGAAAAACTGTTTTTT CASSPRGATTNEKLFF
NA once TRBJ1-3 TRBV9 TGTGCCAGCAGCGAGGCGGGGAGTGGAAACACCATATATTTT CASSEAGSGNTIYF
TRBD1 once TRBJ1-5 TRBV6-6 TGTGCCAGCAGTTACGTACAGGGGGCCGGGCCCCAGCATTTT CASSYVQGAGPQHF
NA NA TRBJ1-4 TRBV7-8 TGTGCCAGCAGCTTAGCCCCCGGGGGGGTAGGGTCAGGTGAAAAACTGTTTTTT CASSLAPGGVGSGEKLFF
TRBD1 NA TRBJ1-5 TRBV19 TGTGCCAGTAGCCTCGACAGGGTAAGTCGGGCCCAGCATTTT CASSLDRVSRAQHF
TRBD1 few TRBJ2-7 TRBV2 TGTGGCGGGCGTAGGGGGCTCATCGAGCAGTACTTC CGGRRGLIEQYF
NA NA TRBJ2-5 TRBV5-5 TGTGCCAGCAGCTTGCTCGGGATAACCAGAGAGACCCAGTACTTC CASSLLGITRETQYF
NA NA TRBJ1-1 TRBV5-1 TGCGCCAGCAGCCCCGAGAACCCAGGGTTTAACACTGAAGCTTTCTTT CASSPENPGFNTEAFF
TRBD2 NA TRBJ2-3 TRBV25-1 TGTGCCAGCAGTGAATTGGGACTAGCGGGAGCGAATACGCAGTATTTT CASSELGLAGANTQYF
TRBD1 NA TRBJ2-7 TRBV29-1 TGCAGCGTTACGCGACAGGGACGCTCCTACGAGCAGTACTTC CSVTRQGRSYEQYF
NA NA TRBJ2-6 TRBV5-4 TGTGCCAGCACCCGACAGAAAGCAATAACCTCTGGGGCCAACGTCCTGACTTTC CASTRQKAITSGANVLTF
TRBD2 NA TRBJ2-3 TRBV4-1 TGCGCCAGCAGCCTATACTACGGACTAGCGGGAGGCACAGATACGCAGTATTTT CASSLYYGLAGGTDTQYF
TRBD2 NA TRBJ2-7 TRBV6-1 TGTGCCAGCAGTCTAGCGGGCTACGAGCAGTACTTC CASSLAGYEQYF
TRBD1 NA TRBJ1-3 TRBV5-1 TGCGCCAGCAGCGATCACAGGGGATCCGGAAACACCATATATTTT CASSDHRGSGNTIYF
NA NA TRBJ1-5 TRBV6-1 TGTGCCAGCAGTGGATCCGGGACCCTAAGGGAGCCCCAGCATTTT CASSGSGTLREPQHF
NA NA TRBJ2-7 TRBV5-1 TGCGCCAGCAGCTTGGCGCCAGCCTACGAGCAGTACTTC CASSLAPAYEQYF
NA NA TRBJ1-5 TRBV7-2 TGTGCCAGCAGCTTAGCTGCGAATCAGCCCCAGCATTTT CASSLAANQPQHF
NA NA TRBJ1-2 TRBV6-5 TGTGCCAGCAGTCGGGGGGGGATGAACTATGGCTACACCTTC CASSRGGMNYGYTF
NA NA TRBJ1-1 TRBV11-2 TGTGCCAGCAGCCGTATGACTGAAGCTTTCTTT CASSRMTEAFF
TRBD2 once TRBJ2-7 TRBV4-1 TGCGCCAGCAGCCAAGTCGGGACTAGCGGGCGGTACGCGCAGTACTTC CASSQVGTSGRYAQYF
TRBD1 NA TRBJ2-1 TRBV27 TGTGCCAGCAGTTTATCGGTCCAACAAACCCTGGGACAGGAACTTTACAATGAGCAGTTCTTC CASSLSVQQTLGQELYNEQFF
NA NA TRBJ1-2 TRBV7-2 TGTGCCAGCAGTCGTCAGGCTCAAAGTGGCTACACCTTC CASSRQAQSGYTF
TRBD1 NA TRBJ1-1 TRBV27 TGTGCCAGCAGTTTACGGACAGGGGGCGGGAGCACTGAAGCTTTCTTT CASSLRTGGGSTEAFF
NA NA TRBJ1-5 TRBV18 TGTGCCAGCTCGCGCGACAGTAGCAATCAGCCCCAGCATTTT CASSRDSSNQPQHF
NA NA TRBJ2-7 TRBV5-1 TGCGCCAGCAGCAGCCGGGACACGCAGTACTTC CASSSRDTQYF
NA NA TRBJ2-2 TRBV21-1 TGTGCCAGCAACGAGGAAACTAGCGGGAGAAAAGCGAACACCGGGGAGCTGTTTTTT CASNEETSGRKANTGELFF
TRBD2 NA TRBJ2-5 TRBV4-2 TGTGCCAGCAGCCTGGGGACTAGAGAAGAGACCCAGTACTTC CASSLGTREETQYF
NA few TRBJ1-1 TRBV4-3 TGCGCCAGCAGCCAGCGACAGGTCGGGGGCACTGAAGCTTTCTTT CASSQRQVGGTEAFF
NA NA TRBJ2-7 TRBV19 TGTGCCATGTCAGACGGCTACGAGCAGTACTTC CAMSDGYEQYF
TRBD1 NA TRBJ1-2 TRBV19 TGTGCCAGTACCAGGGACAGCATACATGGCTACACCTTC CASTRDSIHGYTF
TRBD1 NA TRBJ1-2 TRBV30 TGTGCCTGGAGTCCTCAGGGGGCGCGGGACTATGGCTACACCTTC CAWSPQGARDYGYTF
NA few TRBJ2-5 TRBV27 TGTGCCAGCAGGCAGAGGGGAGAGACCCAGTACTTC CASRQRGETQYF
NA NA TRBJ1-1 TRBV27 TGTGCCAGCAATTTACGGAGGAACACTGAAGCTTTCTTT CASNLRRNTEAFF